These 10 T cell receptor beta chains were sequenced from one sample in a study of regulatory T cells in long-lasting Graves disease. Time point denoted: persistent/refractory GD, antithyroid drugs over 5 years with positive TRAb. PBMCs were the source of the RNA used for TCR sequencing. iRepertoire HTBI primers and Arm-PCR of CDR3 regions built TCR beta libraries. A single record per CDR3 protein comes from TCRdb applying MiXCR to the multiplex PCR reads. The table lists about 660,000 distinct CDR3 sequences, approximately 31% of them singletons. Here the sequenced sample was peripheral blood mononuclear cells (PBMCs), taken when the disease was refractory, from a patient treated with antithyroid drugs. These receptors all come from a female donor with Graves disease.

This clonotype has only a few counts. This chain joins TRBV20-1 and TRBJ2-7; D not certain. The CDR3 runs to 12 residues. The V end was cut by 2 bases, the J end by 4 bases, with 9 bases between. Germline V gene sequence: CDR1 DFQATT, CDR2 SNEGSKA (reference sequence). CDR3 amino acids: CSARRLAYEQYF. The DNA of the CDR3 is TGCAGTGCTAGACGGCTGGCTTACGAGCAGTACTTC.

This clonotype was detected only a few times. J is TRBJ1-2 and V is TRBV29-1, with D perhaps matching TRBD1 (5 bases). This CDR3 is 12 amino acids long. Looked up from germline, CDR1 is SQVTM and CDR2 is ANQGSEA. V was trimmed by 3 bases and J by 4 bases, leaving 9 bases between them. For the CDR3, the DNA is TGCAGCGTTGAGGAGGGGCCCTATGGCTACACCTTC. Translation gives CSVEEGPYGYTF. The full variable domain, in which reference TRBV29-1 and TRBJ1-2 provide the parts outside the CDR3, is SAVISQKPSRDICQRGTSLTIQCQVDSQVTMMFWYRQQPGQSLTLIATANQGSEATYESGFVIDKFPISRPNLTFSTLTVSNMSPEDSSIYLCSVEEGPYGYTFGSGTRLTVV.

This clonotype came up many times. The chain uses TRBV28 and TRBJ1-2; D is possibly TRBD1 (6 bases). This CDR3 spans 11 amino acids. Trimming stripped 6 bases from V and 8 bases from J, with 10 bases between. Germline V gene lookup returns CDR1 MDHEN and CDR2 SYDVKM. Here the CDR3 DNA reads TGTGCCAGCAGGTCCAGGGGCGGCTACACCTTC. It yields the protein CASRSRGGYTF.

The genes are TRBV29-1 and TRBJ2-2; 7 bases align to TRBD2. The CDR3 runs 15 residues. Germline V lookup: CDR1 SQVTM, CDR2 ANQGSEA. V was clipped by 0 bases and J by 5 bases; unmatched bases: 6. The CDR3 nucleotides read TGCAGCGTTGAAGATGGGCTAGCGGATACCGGGGAGCTGTTTTTT. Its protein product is CSVEDGLADTGELFF.

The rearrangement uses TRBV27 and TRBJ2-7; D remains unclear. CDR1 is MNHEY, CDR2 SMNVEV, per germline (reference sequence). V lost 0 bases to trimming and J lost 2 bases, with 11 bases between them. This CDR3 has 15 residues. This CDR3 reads CASSLSITATYEQYF. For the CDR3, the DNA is TGTGCCAGCAGTTTATCGATAACAGCCACCTACGAGCAGTACTTC.

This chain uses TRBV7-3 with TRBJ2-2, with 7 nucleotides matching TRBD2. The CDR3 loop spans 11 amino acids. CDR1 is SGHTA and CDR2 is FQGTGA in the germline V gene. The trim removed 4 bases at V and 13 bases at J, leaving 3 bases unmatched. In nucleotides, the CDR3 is TGTGCCAGCAGCTCCGGGGGGTCGCTGTTTTTT. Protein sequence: CASSSGGSLFF.

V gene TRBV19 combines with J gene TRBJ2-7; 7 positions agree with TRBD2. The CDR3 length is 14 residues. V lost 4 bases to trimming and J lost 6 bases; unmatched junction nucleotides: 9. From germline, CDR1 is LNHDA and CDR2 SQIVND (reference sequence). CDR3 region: CASSRNGGGSEQYF. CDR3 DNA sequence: TGTGCCAGTAGTAGGAACGGGGGAGGGAGCGAGCAGTACTTC.

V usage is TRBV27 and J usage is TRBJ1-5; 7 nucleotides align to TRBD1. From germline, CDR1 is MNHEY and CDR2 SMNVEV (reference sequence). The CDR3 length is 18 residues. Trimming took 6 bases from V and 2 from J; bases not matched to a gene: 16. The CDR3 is CASRWGGTADMGNQPQHF. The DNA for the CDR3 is TGTGCCAGCAGGTGGGGTGGGACAGCGGATATGGGCAATCAGCCCCAGCATTTT.

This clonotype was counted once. The CDR3, as DNA: TGTGCCAGTAGTATTGGAAATTGGGCGGTGAACACTGAAGCTTTCTTT. Residues: CASSIGNWAVNTEAFF. The chain recombines TRBV19 with TRBJ1-1, with D unclear. Germline loops: CDR1 LNHDA, CDR2 SQIVND (reference sequence). There are 16 residues in the CDR3. Deletions cut 3 bases from V and 0 bases from J, with 14 bases between.

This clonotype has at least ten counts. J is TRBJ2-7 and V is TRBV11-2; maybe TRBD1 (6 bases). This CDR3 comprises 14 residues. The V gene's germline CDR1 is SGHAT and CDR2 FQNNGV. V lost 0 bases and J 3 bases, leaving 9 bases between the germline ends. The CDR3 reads CASSLERGYYEQYF. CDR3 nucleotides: TGTGCCAGCAGCTTAGAAAGGGGGTACTACGAGCAGTACTTC.